Listed below are T cell receptor beta chains from one sample, sequenced in a study of blood T cells in healthy people across ages. TCRdb reprocessed the 5' RACE reads via MiXCR and lists one record per CDR3 protein. The table includes roughly 1,800,000 distinct CDR3 sequences, 49% detected once. The sequenced material came from blood. All receptors come from a woman between 40 and 55 years old in good health. The CDR3 runs from the conserved cysteine through the conserved F or W. A D gene is named only where the DNA matches it firmly. Size values are once, few and many counts, or a class for expanded clones, and some rows have none.

d_gene	abundance	v_gene	j_gene	CDR3nt	CDR3aa
NA	NA	TRBV6-5	TRBJ1-1	TGTGCCAGCATTCCGGGCCCCAACACTGAAGCTTTCTTT	CASIPGPNTEAFF
NA	few	TRBV7-9	TRBJ1-2	TGTGCCAGCAGCTTAGCGATTAGGAGCGATGGCTACACCTTC	CASSLAIRSDGYTF
NA	many	TRBV9	TRBJ2-3	TGTGCCAGCAGCGGCGGGGGCGGCACAGATACGCAGTATTTT	CASSGGGGTDTQYF
TRBD2	few	TRBV14	TRBJ2-3	TGTGCCAGCAGCGGGCGGGGGATGGATACGCAGTATTTT	CASSGRGMDTQYF
NA	few	TRBV15	TRBJ1-5	TGTGCCACCAGCGGGCGGCAGAGTAGCAATCAGCCCCAGCATTTT	CATSGRQSSNQPQHF
NA	NA	TRBV27	TRBJ1-4	TGTGCCAGCAGTTTTCTGGGGGAGGAGAATGAAAAACTGTTTTTT	CASSFLGEENEKLFF
NA	few	TRBV3-1	TRBJ2-1	TGTGCCAGCAGCCCGTTCTCGGGGCCTTACAATGAGCAGTTCTTC	CASSPFSGPYNEQFF
TRBD1	NA	TRBV27	TRBJ2-7	TGTGCCAGCACCCGACAGGGGGCGGGGATGCTCTACGAGCAGTACTTC	CASTRQGAGMLYEQYF
TRBD1	NA	TRBV28	TRBJ2-7	TGTGCCAGCAGTTTAGGGGACAGTAGGAACGAGCAGTACTTC	CASSLGDSRNEQYF
TRBD2	few	TRBV7-2	TRBJ2-7	TGTGCCAGCAGCACGACGATACTAGCGCGCGAGCAGTACTTC	CASSTTILAREQYF
NA	many	TRBV29-1	TRBJ1-2	TGCAGCGTTGAATTGGGCTTCTACTATGGCTACACCTTC	CSVELGFYYGYTF
TRBD2	NA	TRBV20-1	TRBJ2-1	TGCAGTGCCCGGGGGACTAGCGGTTCCTCCTACAATGAGCAGTTCTTC	CSARGTSGSSYNEQFF
TRBD1	many	TRBV7-2	TRBJ2-3	TGTGCCAGCAGCTCGGACAGGGGGCCGGGAGATACGCAGTATTTT	CASSSDRGPGDTQYF
NA	NA	TRBV19	TRBJ2-5	TGTGCCAGTAGTATATCATCCGGGCAGGCCTTGGAGACCCAGTACTTC	CASSISSGQALETQYF
NA	NA	TRBV5-1	TRBJ2-7	TGCGCCAGCAGCTTCGGGACACATGACCTTAACTACGAGCAGTACTTC	CASSFGTHDLNYEQYF
TRBD1	few	TRBV20-1	TRBJ2-5	TGCAGTGCTGACCGGGGACAGGGGGCTCGGGAGACCCAGTACTTC	CSADRGQGARETQYF
NA	NA	TRBV20-1	TRBJ2-5	TGCAGTGCTTTTAAGGAAGCAGGGGTTCAAGAGACCCAGTACTTC	CSAFKEAGVQETQYF
NA	NA	TRBV6-6	TRBJ2-5	NA	CASSSSGLEETQYF
TRBD1	NA	TRBV5-6	TRBJ1-6	TGTGCCAGCAGCTTGGGGGACAGGGGAGGATCACCCCTCCACTTT	CASSLGDRGGSPLHF
TRBD1	NA	TRBV7-9	TRBJ2-5	TGTGCCAGCAGCTTGGGGACAGTCCAGGGGGAGACCCAGTACTTC	CASSLGTVQGETQYF
TRBD1	NA	TRBV4-3	TRBJ2-7	TGCGCCAGCAACCAAGCGTTGACCGGGACAGGGAACTACGAGCAGTACTTC	CASNQALTGTGNYEQYF
NA	few	TRBV4-2	TRBJ2-3	TGTGCCAGCAGCCAAACTATACCAAAGTCTTTCTCTAGCACAGATACGCAGTATTTT	CASSQTIPKSFSSTDTQYF
NA	NA	TRBV9	TRBJ2-3	TGTGCCAGCAGCGTAGAAGCGGCGCCCTTACTTAGCGCAGATACGCAGTATTTT	CASSVEAAPLLSADTQYF
TRBD1	NA	TRBV4-1	TRBJ1-4	TGCGCCAGCAGCCAAGATCCAGGACAGGGAAGTGAAAAACTGTTTTTT	CASSQDPGQGSEKLFF
NA	NA	TRBV6-5	TRBJ1-5	TGTGCCAGCAGTTACGGGCCGGAAGAAACTAATCAGCCCCAGCATTTT	CASSYGPEETNQPQHF
NA	few	TRBV24-1	TRBJ2-6	TGTGCCACCAGTGAAAATGGGGGCTCTGGGGCCAACGTCCTGACTTTC	CATSENGGSGANVLTF
TRBD1	NA	TRBV6-2/TRBV6-3	TRBJ2-5	TGTGCCAGCAGAAGGGGACAGGACTTTTGGGAGCAGTACTTC	CASRRGQDFWEQYF
NA	NA	TRBV6-1	TRBJ2-1	TGTGCCAGCAGTAAAGCCAGGGTGGGCGATGAGCAGTTCTTC	CASSKARVGDEQFF
TRBD2	NA	TRBV27	TRBJ2-1	TGTGCCAGCAGCGCCTCGCCGGGGGGTTACAATGAGCAGTTCTTC	CASSASPGGYNEQFF
TRBD1	few	TRBV18	TRBJ2-3	TGTGCCAGCTCACCCGGACAGGGGGCGAACACAGATACGCAGTATTTT	CASSPGQGANTDTQYF
TRBD1	few	TRBV6-5	TRBJ2-7	TGTGCCAGCACCCAGACAGGGTCCTACGAGCAGTACTTC	CASTQTGSYEQYF
TRBD1	few	TRBV29-1	TRBJ2-5	TGCAGCGTTGGATCGAACAGGGGGAAAGAGACCCAGTACTTC	CSVGSNRGKETQYF
TRBD1	few	TRBV7-2	TRBJ1-4	TGTGCCAGCAGCCCCCAGGGGGGGTTTGGTGAAAAACTGTTTTTT	CASSPQGGFGEKLFF
NA	NA	TRBV5-1	TRBJ1-6	TGCGCCAGCAGAGGGGAACAGAATTCACCCCTCCACTTT	CASRGEQNSPLHF
TRBD1	few	TRBV27	TRBJ2-3	TGTGCCAGCAGCCTAACAGGGGAGAGGACAGATACGCAGTATTTT	CASSLTGERTDTQYF
TRBD2	NA	TRBV28	TRBJ2-1	TGTGCCAGCAGTTTTTCGCGGGGGGGCTTGAAAGAGACCCAGTTCTTC	CASSFSRGGLKETQFF
NA	few	TRBV6-6	TRBJ1-5	TGTGCCAGCAGTTACAGCGGACAGAGTAATCAGCCCCAGCATTTT	CASSYSGQSNQPQHF